A selection of T cell receptor beta chains follows, all from one sample in a study of blood T cell repertoires in COVID-19. Produced via immunoSEQ multiplex PCR; TCRdb's table is partial and in-frame only. Of about 260,000 clones in the sample, 85% to 90% were seen once. The material sequenced was peripheral blood. The source is a woman in her thirties or forties who had recovered from COVID-19. Each CDR3 is given with its conserved first and last residue. Each record gives: D gene, V gene, J gene, CDR3 protein. D genes are given only for firm matches.

D: TRBD2
V: TRBV6-8
J: TRBJ2-3
CDR3: CASSPGLAGVICTDTQYF

D: .
V: TRBV5-1
J: TRBJ2-1
CDR3: CASSFDGGTIRGQFF

D: .
V: TRBV5-4
J: TRBJ2-7
CDR3: CASSRDSNTYEQYF

D: TRBD1
V: TRBV18
J: TRBJ1-6
CDR3: CASSGAGTDNSPLHF

D: TRBD1
V: TRBV10-3
J: TRBJ1-2
CDR3: CAISESGRGLRGYTF

D: .
V: TRBV6-5
J: TRBJ1-1
CDR3: CASRSPAGVTEAFF

D: .
V: TRBV6-5
J: TRBJ2-5
CDR3: CASRLDTLQETQYF

D: TRBD1
V: TRBV9
J: TRBJ2-7
CDR3: CASSESTGGYEQYF

D: .
V: TRBV7-8
J: TRBJ2-5
CDR3: CASSLGLGDIQETQYF

D: .
V: TRBV27
J: TRBJ2-3
CDR3: CASNGAYTQYF

D: TRBD2
V: TRBV30
J: TRBJ2-3
CDR3: CAWSDYDRLAGGQTSTDTQYF

D: .
V: TRBV7-3
J: TRBJ1-2
CDR3: CASSSDETDGYTF

D: .
V: TRBV3-1/TRBV3-2
J: TRBJ2-5
CDR3: CASSQGPSEETQYF